Included here is one TCR beta chain sequence, with context. This entry comes from a study of blood T cell repertoires in COVID-19. In assigning cohorts, the study relied on participant-reported clinical history. This CDR3 is built from 13 residues. Germline assignment: CDR1 SGHNT and CDR2 YENEEA. V gave up 5 bases and J gave up 7 bases, with 9 bases separating them. Data came from immunoSEQ multiplex PCR; TCRdb stores just in-frame clones and leaves some out. The table lists 200,000 to 250,000 clones, 84% of them singletons. The chain has TRBV11-3 and TRBJ1-6; the D is unclear. The sample was PBMCs or T cells enriched from blood (not recorded which). The clonotype was recovered from a woman aged 40-49 years who had recovered from COVID-19. CDR3 amino acids: CASSAGSNSPLHF. The CDR3 nucleotides are TGTGCCAGCAGCGCCGGGAGCAATTCACCCCTCCACTTT.